This TCR beta chain was observed in a study of tissue T cells after allogeneic stem cell transplantation. Overall study results and limits: Few T cell clones were shared across patients, but motif clusters showed tissue-specific shared signatures.

This table comes from immunoSEQ multiplex PCR, and its TCRdb copy is limited to in-frame clones, with some not included. Among 3,000 to 4,000 clones listed, around 67% were seen once. Adult allogeneic hematopoietic cell transplant recipients with steroid-refractory graft-versus-host disease were prospectively enrolled for research autopsy. The CDR3 consists of 15 residues. The ends lost 4 bases at V and 2 bases at J; junction bases unmatched: 0. Germline-derived CDR1 and CDR2 are SGHNT and YYREEE (reference sequence). This clone was seen just once. The antigen is not known. The sequence derives from a male patient older than 55 with steroid-refractory graft-versus-host disease after an allogeneic stem cell transplant. The graft donor may have contributed some T cells. The chain uses TRBV5-4 and TRBJ2-6, with 10 bases lining up with TRBD1. The material sequenced was left colon tissue, taken at autopsy. This chain's CDR3 is CASSGQGAGANVLTF. The DNA for the CDR3 is TGTGCCAGCAGCGGACAGGGGGCTGGGGCCAACGTCCTGACTTTC.